This TCR beta chain was documented in a study of control samples from healthy donors and cancer patients. Per germline, CDR1 LGHNA and CDR2 YNFKEQ. The J segment lost 5 bases and the V segment lost 4 bases, leaving 9 bases of the junction unmatched. This CDR3 is built from 16 residues. Produced via immunoSEQ multiplex PCR; TCRdb's table is partial and in-frame only. This sample's clone table lists fewer than 200,000 clones. Input material: blood. This chain links TRBV4-2 with TRBJ2-2, with TRBD1 identical over 8 bases. The clonotype was recovered from a woman in her 30s in good health. The CDR3 sequence is CASSPLDRGGTGELFF. The CDR3 DNA reads TGTGCCAGCAGCCCCCTAGACAGGGGTGGAACCGGGGAGCTGTTTTTT.